The source of this T cell receptor beta chain is a study of T cell responses to AZD1222 COVID-19 vaccine. Overall study context: Pooling was applied to second doses at about 4 or about 12 weeks.

Study-wide results and caveats: Reports say nearly half of spike-specific TCRs go after unmutated variant regions.

Clones were read by immunoSEQ multiplex PCR, and TCRdb kept only the in-frame ones, dropping some. The top ten hold less than 8% of the sample, which has 100,000 to 150,000 clones, around 82% seen once. A remark on this clone: Its antigen remains unknown.

Germline V gives CDR1 SGHRS, CDR2 YFSETQ. This CDR3 has 15 amino acids. Between the trimmed V and J ends, which lost 0 bases and 7 bases, there was a span of 16 bases. Sequences were derived from peripheral blood, sampled on day 0 of AZD1222 vaccination. The chain is built from TRBV5-1 and TRBJ1-2; TRBD1 might be the D (5 bases). This TCR was recovered from an adult in good health. CDR3 sequence: CASSLALGGGFGYTF. The DNA of the CDR3 is TGCGCCAGCAGCTTGGCCTTGGGGGGAGGATTTGGCTACACCTTC.